This is a list of T cell receptor beta chains from one sample in a study of blood T cell repertoires in COVID-19. Data came from immunoSEQ multiplex PCR; TCRdb stores just in-frame clones and leaves some out. The sample has some 190,000 clones, about four fifths seen once. The sample comprised peripheral blood. Receptor source: a woman between 35 and 50 years old with COVID-19, enrolled during active disease. Each CDR3 is given with its conserved first and last residue. The D gene is left open where the match is weak.

V: TRBV7-9
D: TRBD1
J: TRBJ1-2
CDR3: CASSLAIRQGADGYTF

V: TRBV27
D: TRBD1
J: TRBJ2-5
CDR3: CASSLSGTGGTQYF

V: TRBV19
D: TRBD1
J: TRBJ1-5
CDR3: CASSIDLTGGPDQPQHF

V: TRBV10-3
D: NA
J: TRBJ1-3
CDR3: CAISESGRNTIYF

V: TRBV6-5
D: TRBD1
J: TRBJ1-4
CDR3: CASRDRGYSEKLFF

V: TRBV6-5
D: TRBD2
J: TRBJ2-7
CDR3: CASSYSRTSGSYEQYF

V: TRBV29-1
D: TRBD1
J: TRBJ1-1
CDR3: CSVEQGVAEAFF

V: TRBV6-6
D: TRBD1
J: TRBJ1-5
CDR3: CASSLTLGTGQPQHF

V: TRBV5-4
D: NA
J: TRBJ2-7
CDR3: CASSLATRPHEQYF

V: TRBV2
D: NA
J: TRBJ1-3
CDR3: CASRLSGYGNTIYF

V: TRBV19
D: TRBD1
J: TRBJ1-1
CDR3: CASRPGQVSTEAFF

V: TRBV7-2
D: NA
J: TRBJ2-7
CDR3: CASSSLPGPGEQYF

V: TRBV4-2
D: TRBD2
J: TRBJ2-7
CDR3: CASSQVGAGGPYEQYF

V: TRBV5-6
D: TRBD2
J: TRBJ2-3
CDR3: CASSYREGDTQYF

V: TRBV6-2/TRBV6-3
D: TRBD1
J: TRBJ1-5
CDR3: CASSYFIWDSLSNQPQHF

V: TRBV5-6
D: TRBD2
J: TRBJ2-1
CDR3: CASSLLAGVTNEQFF

V: TRBV11-2
D: NA
J: TRBJ2-7
CDR3: CASSLVLSGSSYEQYF

V: TRBV28
D: NA
J: TRBJ2-5
CDR3: CASSLLGAKVTQYF

V: TRBV29-1
D: NA
J: TRBJ1-2
CDR3: CSVYHRETGSVYGYTF

V: TRBV7-2
D: NA
J: TRBJ1-4
CDR3: CASSYRREKLFF

V: TRBV27
D: NA
J: TRBJ2-2
CDR3: CASSLGLRATGELFF

V: TRBV28
D: NA
J: TRBJ2-2
CDR3: CASSRLTGRNTGELFF

V: TRBV6-4
D: NA
J: TRBJ2-2
CDR3: CASGVEGSGTGELFF

V: TRBV28
D: TRBD2
J: TRBJ2-1
CDR3: CASTRKRLADNEQFF

V: TRBV6-5
D: TRBD1
J: TRBJ1-3
CDR3: CASRPGQGNTIYF

V: TRBV15
D: NA
J: TRBJ1-3
CDR3: CATSRDRGGHRGNTIYF

V: TRBV20-1
D: NA
J: TRBJ2-1
CDR3: CSASLAYNEQFF

V: TRBV28
D: NA
J: TRBJ2-7
CDR3: CASSLSGGRPYEQYF

V: TRBV9
D: TRBD1
J: TRBJ1-1
CDR3: CASSGTGSEAFF

V: TRBV19
D: TRBD2
J: TRBJ2-7
CDR3: CASGTSGSGEQYF

V: TRBV18
D: NA
J: TRBJ2-7
CDR3: CASSPPGRASSEQYF

V: TRBV10-3
D: TRBD2
J: TRBJ2-1
CDR3: CAISGGTSPGEQFF

V: TRBV28
D: NA
J: TRBJ1-1
CDR3: CASSPTQMNTEAFF

V: TRBV24-1
D: NA
J: TRBJ2-5
CDR3: CATMDSIETQYF

V: TRBV25-1
D: NA
J: TRBJ2-4
CDR3: CASSVGLVQYF